This entry is about one TCR beta chain. Its antigen is currently unknown. These data belong to a study of T cell responses to AZD1222 COVID-19 vaccine. Study outcomes and limitations: Sampling captured repertoires only after the peak T cell response. Spike-wide vaccine-associated CD4 TCRs dominated at 160-218 and 743-854. Most donors were white British and more were female, and clonal diversity was possibly underestimated.

Libraries were prepared by immunoSEQ multiplex PCR; TCRdb keeps only in-frame clonotypes and omits some of them. The top ten clones hold roughly 3.3% of a sample with some 150,000 clones, more than 85% of them seen once. The CDR3 loop spans 13 amino acids. The V gene end was trimmed by 10 bases and the J gene end by 2 bases; junction bases not matched to a gene: 7. Germline V lookup: CDR1 MNHEY, CDR2 SVGAGI. This TCR came from an adult who received the AZD1222 COVID-19 vaccine. The sequencing used peripheral blood, collected 28 days after the second AZD1222 dose. The chain combines TRBV6-5 with TRBJ1-2; the match to TRBD1 covers 7 bases. CDR3 amino acids: CAIVTGNNYGYTF. In DNA form, the CDR3 reads TGTGCCATCGTGACAGGGAACAACTATGGCTACACCTTC.